These T cell receptor beta chains were read from a single sample in a study of human thymus T cells. Here immunoSEQ multiplex PCR was the method, and the copy in TCRdb shows in-frame clones only, minus some. The table lists some 130,000 clones, about 95% of them singletons. The sample comprised thymus tissue. These receptors were taken from a boy in the first two years of life with a congenital heart defect but otherwise immunologically healthy. The CDR3 runs from the conserved cysteine through the conserved F or W. D genes are given only for firm matches. Clone size appears in some rows only: once, few, many, or a class for an expanded clone.

v_gene: TRBV7-8; d_gene: NA; abundance: NA; j_gene: TRBJ2-4; CDR3nt: TGTGCCAGCAGCCCTCCCTCGAGCATTCAGTACTTC; CDR3aa: CASSPPSSIQYF
v_gene: TRBV18; d_gene: NA; abundance: once; j_gene: TRBJ1-3; CDR3nt: TGTGCCAGCTCACCAAAGGGACGGGCCCCTAAGAACACCATATATTTT; CDR3aa: CASSPKGRAPKNTIYF
v_gene: TRBV9; d_gene: TRBD1; abundance: NA; j_gene: TRBJ1-6; CDR3nt: TGTGCCAGCATCGTTCGGGACAGGGGGCTTAAGGTCTATAATTCACCCCTCCACTTT; CDR3aa: CASIVRDRGLKVYNSPLHF
v_gene: TRBV6-5; d_gene: TRBD2; abundance: NA; j_gene: TRBJ2-5; CDR3nt: TGTGCCAGCAGTAGGACTAGCGCCCACCAAGAGACCCAGTACTTC; CDR3aa: CASSRTSAHQETQYF
v_gene: TRBV4-1; d_gene: TRBD2; abundance: NA; j_gene: TRBJ2-5; CDR3nt: TGCGCCAGCAGCCAAGTTCCTGGACTAGCGGGGGGCGGGGAGACCCAGTACTTC; CDR3aa: CASSQVPGLAGGGETQYF
v_gene: TRBV7-2; d_gene: TRBD1; abundance: NA; j_gene: TRBJ1-1; CDR3nt: TGTGCCAGCAGCTTAGAACAGGGGGTTATCGGGAACACTGAAGCTTTCTTT; CDR3aa: CASSLEQGVIGNTEAFF
v_gene: TRBV5-4; d_gene: TRBD1; abundance: once; j_gene: TRBJ1-2; CDR3nt: TGTGCCAGCAGCTTGGGGACAGGGGGCAAGGGCTACACCTTC; CDR3aa: CASSLGTGGKGYTF
v_gene: TRBV28; d_gene: TRBD1; abundance: NA; j_gene: TRBJ1-6; CDR3nt: TGTGCCAGCAGTCATACCGGGGACAGATCCTATAATTCACCCCTCCACTTT; CDR3aa: CASSHTGDRSYNSPLHF
v_gene: TRBV5-1; d_gene: NA; abundance: NA; j_gene: TRBJ1-2; CDR3nt: TGCGCCAGCAGCCCAGGTGCTAGTCGGGCGGATGGCTACACCTTC; CDR3aa: CASSPGASRADGYTF
v_gene: TRBV9; d_gene: NA; abundance: NA; j_gene: TRBJ2-7; CDR3nt: TGTGCCAGCAGCATCAGAGACGGATCCTACGAGCAGTACTTC; CDR3aa: CASSIRDGSYEQYF
v_gene: TRBV6-6; d_gene: TRBD1; abundance: NA; j_gene: TRBJ1-2; CDR3nt: TGTGCCAGCAGTTACCTACAGGGGGGTCCCTTACGCTACACCTTC; CDR3aa: CASSYLQGGPLRYTF
v_gene: TRBV19; d_gene: NA; abundance: NA; j_gene: TRBJ1-3; CDR3nt: TGTGCCAGTACCCACGACAGCCTTGGAAACACCATATATTTT; CDR3aa: CASTHDSLGNTIYF
v_gene: TRBV29-1; d_gene: TRBD1; abundance: once; j_gene: TRBJ2-7; CDR3nt: TGCAGCGTTGGGGGACAGTCCTACGAGCAGTACTTC; CDR3aa: CSVGGQSYEQYF
v_gene: TRBV28; d_gene: TRBD1; abundance: NA; j_gene: TRBJ2-7; CDR3nt: TGTGCCAGCAGCCCTTACCCCGGACAGGGATCCTACGAGCAGTACTTC; CDR3aa: CASSPYPGQGSYEQYF
v_gene: TRBV18; d_gene: NA; abundance: NA; j_gene: TRBJ1-4; CDR3nt: TGTGCCAGCTCACCCACAAGAGGGGCCCCAACTAATGAAAAACTGTTTTTT; CDR3aa: CASSPTRGAPTNEKLFF
v_gene: TRBV15; d_gene: TRBD1; abundance: NA; j_gene: TRBJ2-5; CDR3nt: TGTGCCACCAGCCGAGACAGGGTCGGTGAGACCCAGTACTTC; CDR3aa: CATSRDRVGETQYF
v_gene: TRBV28; d_gene: TRBD2; abundance: NA; j_gene: TRBJ2-7; CDR3nt: TGTGCCAGCAGTTTAGAGCAGGGAGGGGACTACGAGCAGTACTTC; CDR3aa: CASSLEQGGDYEQYF
v_gene: TRBV7-2; d_gene: NA; abundance: NA; j_gene: TRBJ1-2; CDR3nt: TGTGCCAGCAGCTTAGTTGGGGCCAGCACCTTC; CDR3aa: CASSLVGASTF
v_gene: TRBV5-1; d_gene: NA; abundance: NA; j_gene: TRBJ2-3; CDR3nt: TGCGCCAGCAGCTTCTCGGCGGGTAGGGAAACAGATACGCAGTATTTT; CDR3aa: CASSFSAGRETDTQYF
v_gene: TRBV29-1; d_gene: NA; abundance: NA; j_gene: TRBJ1-6; CDR3nt: TGCAGCGCCCGACACACAAATAATTCACCCCTCCACTTT; CDR3aa: CSARHTNNSPLHF
v_gene: TRBV4-3; d_gene: NA; abundance: NA; j_gene: TRBJ2-7; CDR3nt: TGCGCCAGCAGCCCTGGGACGTCCGCCTACGAGCAGTACTTC; CDR3aa: CASSPGTSAYEQYF
v_gene: TRBV25-1; d_gene: NA; abundance: NA; j_gene: TRBJ2-7; CDR3nt: TGTGCCAGCAGTGCCCCCGGGCAATGCGAGCAGTACTTC; CDR3aa: CASSAPGQCEQYF
v_gene: TRBV7-9; d_gene: NA; abundance: NA; j_gene: TRBJ2-3; CDR3nt: TGTGCCAGCTGCCGCTGGGACTCCCCCTCAAATACGCAGTATTTT; CDR3aa: CASCRWDSPSNTQYF
v_gene: TRBV2; d_gene: TRBD1; abundance: once; j_gene: TRBJ2-7; CDR3nt: TGTGCCAGCAGGGGACAGGAGCTGACGCGCTCCTACGAGCAGTACTTC; CDR3aa: CASRGQELTRSYEQYF
v_gene: TRBV15; d_gene: NA; abundance: NA; j_gene: TRBJ1-2; CDR3nt: TGTGCCACCAGCAGAGATAAAATCCTTTACTATGGCTACACCTTC; CDR3aa: CATSRDKILYYGYTF
v_gene: TRBV7-2; d_gene: NA; abundance: NA; j_gene: TRBJ1-1; CDR3nt: TGTGCCAGCAGCCACAGGCGTAACACTGAAGCTTTCTTT; CDR3aa: CASSHRRNTEAFF
v_gene: TRBV5-6; d_gene: NA; abundance: NA; j_gene: TRBJ1-1; CDR3nt: TGTGCCAGCAGCTACGAGATACGGGATCGGCTAGGGGCCACTGAAGCTTTCTTT; CDR3aa: CASSYEIRDRLGATEAFF
v_gene: TRBV19; d_gene: NA; abundance: NA; j_gene: TRBJ2-7; CDR3nt: TGTGCCAGTAGTATTTTAAGGGGGGGCACCTACGAGCAGTACTTC; CDR3aa: CASSILRGGTYEQYF
v_gene: TRBV27; d_gene: NA; abundance: NA; j_gene: TRBJ2-1; CDR3nt: TGTGCCAGCATGAAACTAGGAGACAATGAGCAGTTCTTC; CDR3aa: CASMKLGDNEQFF
v_gene: TRBV10-2; d_gene: NA; abundance: once; j_gene: TRBJ2-3; CDR3nt: TGCGCCAGCAGGCCGGGACTTGGCACAGATACGCAGTATTTT; CDR3aa: CASRPGLGTDTQYF
v_gene: TRBV18; d_gene: TRBD1; abundance: NA; j_gene: TRBJ1-1; CDR3nt: TGTGCCAGCTCACTGGTACAGGGGAGGAACACTGAAGCTTTCTTT; CDR3aa: CASSLVQGRNTEAFF
v_gene: TRBV10-3; d_gene: NA; abundance: NA; j_gene: TRBJ2-1; CDR3nt: TGTGCCATCAGTGAGCCCCTTTATGGGCAGTTCTTC; CDR3aa: CAISEPLYGQFF
v_gene: TRBV9; d_gene: NA; abundance: NA; j_gene: TRBJ2-3; CDR3nt: TGTGCCAGCAGCGTAGGGGATACGCAGTATTTT; CDR3aa: CASSVGDTQYF
v_gene: TRBV4-1; d_gene: NA; abundance: NA; j_gene: TRBJ2-7; CDR3nt: TGCGCCAGCAGCCAAGACAGGATATTCTACGAGCAGTACTTC; CDR3aa: CASSQDRIFYEQYF
v_gene: TRBV4-1; d_gene: NA; abundance: NA; j_gene: TRBJ1-2; CDR3nt: TGCGCCAGCAGCCGAGGCGTACAGAGTCTAGGCCTTGGCTACACCTTC; CDR3aa: CASSRGVQSLGLGYTF